The clone carrying this T cell receptor (beta chain) was detected only a few times. TCRdb independently ran MiXCR on the RT-PCR reads; one entry per CDR3 protein. The sample contains about 410,000 distinct CDR3 sequences, approximately 16% of which appear only once. CDR1 DFQATT and CDR2 SNEGSKA come from the germline V gene (reference sequence). V shed 0 bases and J shed 5 bases, with 18 bases lying between them. There are 16 residues in the CDR3. This record belongs to a study of patients and donors after allogeneic stem cell transplantation. Sequencing was performed on blood, either unsorted or a sorted T cell fraction (not recorded which). The sequence was collected from a human donor who was either an allogeneic HSCT recipient or a stem cell or donor lymphocyte infusion donor (not recorded which). It is not recorded whose cells these are; they may come from a transplant donor. V gene TRBV20-1 combines with J gene TRBJ2-3, with a possible D match to TRBD2 (6 bases). The CDR3 loop is CSARDRGGFRGDTQYF. As DNA, the CDR3 is TGCAGTGCTAGAGATCGTGGGGGGTTTCGGGGAGATACGCAGTATTTT.